Below, 24 T cell receptor beta chains from the same sample are listed, as sequenced in a study of radiation and T cells in renal cell carcinoma. Using immunoSEQ multiplex PCR, the repertoire was profiled, and TCRdb retains in-frame clones only, with some absent. Altogether over 120,000 clones are present, less than 90% being singletons, with the ten largest covering around 17%. Time point meaning: blood 4 weeks post-SBRT, at nephrectomy. The treatment here: 15 Gy SBRT to primary tumor, nephrectomy 4 weeks later. This specimen was blood, taken from a patient whose treatment included radiotherapy and nephrectomy. These receptors were taken from a woman aged 50 to 60 with renal cell carcinoma.

V gene TRBV27 combines with J gene TRBJ2-3; perhaps TRBD1 as D (5 bases). V lost 7 bases to trimming and J lost 2 bases, with 10 bases between them. Germline assignment: CDR1 MNHEY and CDR2 SMNVEV (reference sequence). The CDR3 sequence is 13 residues long. The chain's CDR3 is CASTDRSTDTQYF. Written as DNA, the CDR3 is TGTGCCAGCACCGACAGATCCACAGATACGCAGTATTTT.

The chain has TRBV10-1 and TRBJ2-7, with no clear D. Trimming stripped 3 bases from V and 6 bases from J, with 12 bases between. This CDR3 comprises 13 residues. CDR1 WNHNN and CDR2 SYGVQD come from the germline V gene (reference sequence). The CDR3 loop is CASSEALGAEQYF. CDR3 in DNA: TGCGCCAGCAGTGAAGCCTTGGGTGCCGAGCAGTACTTC.

This clone has a handful of counts. The chain is built from TRBV5-1 and TRBJ2-1; 12 bases line up with TRBD2. In germline, CDR1 is SGHRS, CDR2 YFSETQ. J gave up 7 bases and V 1 base, and 3 bases lay outside the gene matches. CDR3 length: 15 amino acids. DNA for the CDR3: TGCGCCAGCAGCTTGACTAGCGGGAGGAGGAATGAGCAGTTCTTC. It is translated as CASSLTSGRRNEQFF.

The chain links TRBV5-1 to TRBJ2-2, with D perhaps matching TRBD1 (5 bases). Trimming cost V 1 base and J 3 bases, with 7 bases left between them. CDR1 SGHRS and CDR2 YFSETQ come from the germline V gene. CDR3 length: 14 amino acids. CDR3 sequence (DNA): TGCGCCAGCAGCTTGCTCAGGGACACCGGGGAGCTGTTTTTT. Translated: CASSLLRDTGELFF.

V usage is TRBV9 and J usage is TRBJ1-4, with TRBD1 as a possible D gene (5 bases). The CDR3 sequence is 15 residues long. V was clipped by 2 bases and J by 2 bases, with 10 bases between them. Germline CDR1 is SGDLS and CDR2 is YYNGEE. CDR3 nucleotide sequence: TGTGCCAGCAGCGTCCACCCAGGGACTAATGAAAAACTGTTTTTT. It encodes CASSVHPGTNEKLFF.

The rearrangement uses TRBV6-6 and TRBJ2-5; TRBD2 agrees at 10 bases. The CDR3 sequence is 15 residues long. Trimming took 2 bases from V and 2 from J; bases not matched to a gene: 2. From germline, CDR1 is MNHNY and CDR2 SVGAGI (reference sequence). The CDR3 loop reads CASSYGLAVQETQYF. CDR3 nucleotides: TGTGCCAGCAGTTACGGACTAGCGGTACAAGAGACCCAGTACTTC.

The chain joins TRBV5-3 to TRBJ1-1; 7 bases line up with TRBD1. TRBV5-3 qualifies as an ORF whose function is uncertain. The CDR3 covers 18 residues. The V segment lost 2 bases and the J segment 3 bases; nucleotides outside the gene matches: 16. CDR3 sequence (DNA): TGTGCCAGAAGCTTAAACAGGGGAAGGCCTCTGAGGGACACTGAAGCTTTCTTT. Translation gives CARSLNRGRPLRDTEAFF.

This chain uses TRBV2 with TRBJ2-7; 10 bases fit TRBD1. CDR3 length: 14 residues. CDR1 SNHLY and CDR2 FYNNEI come from the germline V gene. V was pared by 7 bases and J by 5 bases, with 8 bases of the junction left unmatched. The chain's CDR3 is CASTLGQGTHEQYF. CDR3 DNA sequence: TGTGCCAGCACCCTGGGACAGGGGACCCACGAGCAGTACTTC.

The chain recombines TRBV5-6 with TRBJ1-5; D remains unclear. V shed 5 bases and J shed 7 bases, with 10 bases lying between them. Germline V CDR1 and CDR2: SGHDT, YYEEEE. The CDR3 has 12 residues. CDR3: CASSPRVQPQHF. The CDR3 region has the DNA TGTGCCAGCAGTCCACGGGTACAGCCCCAGCATTTT.

The chain has TRBV6-6 and TRBJ2-6; D unresolved. The CDR3 sequence is 11 residues long. Per germline, CDR1 MNHNY and CDR2 SVGAGI (reference sequence). The CDR3 DNA sequence: TGTGCGAGCTCTGGGGCCAACGTCCTGACTTTC. Amino acids: CASSGANVLTF.

The chain uses TRBV9 and TRBJ2-3; tentative D call: TRBD1 (5 bases). V lost 0 bases and J 3 bases, leaving 8 bases between the germline ends. This CDR3 comprises 14 residues. The germline V gene has CDR1 SGDLS and CDR2 YYNGEE. This CDR3 reads CASSVVGATDTQYF. The CDR3 coding sequence is TGTGCCAGCAGCGTAGTAGGGGCAACAGATACGCAGTATTTT.

There are a few counts of this clone. The chain is built from TRBV4-1 and TRBJ1-1; the D is unclear. This CDR3 has 14 amino acids. V was cut by 1 base and J by 5 bases, with 11 bases left in between. The germline gives CDR1 MGHRA, CDR2 YSYEKL. The CDR3 sequence is CASSQVSARTEAFF. The CDR3 DNA follows: TGCGCCAGCAGCCAAGTATCCGCGCGGACTGAAGCTTTCTTT.

This clone was seen once. This chain uses TRBV5-1 with TRBJ1-4, with 8 bases that match TRBD1. Losses at the gene ends were 5 bases for V and 7 bases for J; bases not matched to a gene: 7. The CDR3 has 14 amino acids. Per the germline V gene, CDR1 is SGHRS and CDR2 is YFSETQ. The CDR3 spells CASSSDRVGEKLFF. In nucleotides, the CDR3 is TGCGCCAGCAGTTCGGACAGGGTCGGTGAAAAACTGTTTTTT.

The chain has TRBV27 and TRBJ2-7, with D perhaps TRBD2 (6 bases). The length of the CDR3 is 16 residues. The V end lost 1 base, the J end lost 0 bases, and 13 bases lay between the germline ends. Germline assignment: CDR1 MNHEY and CDR2 SMNVEV (reference sequence). The CDR3 sequence: CASSLWGGVSSYEQYF. The CDR3 DNA reads TGTGCCAGCAGTTTATGGGGCGGGGTGAGCTCCTACGAGCAGTACTTC.

This sequence joins TRBV6-5 and TRBJ2-2; tentative D call: TRBD2 (7 bases). The CDR3 has 14 residues. V lost 6 bases and J lost 6, with 14 bases in between. Germline-derived CDR1 and CDR2 are MNHEY and SVGAGI. In DNA form, the CDR3 reads TGTGCCAGCAGACTTAAAGGGGGGGCCGGGGAGCTGTTTTTT. Translation gives CASRLKGGAGELFF.

The J gene is TRBJ2-5, the V gene TRBV5-6; 7 bases map to TRBD1. The V gene's germline CDR1 is SGHDT and CDR2 YYEEEE. The length of the CDR3 is 15 residues. V lost 0 bases to trimming and J lost 5 bases; unmatched junction nucleotides: 7. CDR3 in DNA: TGTGCCAGCAGCTTGGCGACAGGGTTGGGGGAGACCCAGTACTTC. Translated: CASSLATGLGETQYF.

The chain uses TRBV18 and TRBJ2-1; D is possibly TRBD1 or TRBD2 (6 bases each). The germline V and J ends were trimmed by 2 bases and 7 bases, with 12 bases remaining between them. The CDR3 has 14 residues. CDR1 is KGHSH and CDR2 is LQKENI in the germline V gene. DNA for the CDR3: TGTGCCAGCTCACCAGGAACAGGGAGGAATGAGCAGTTCTTC. As protein: CASSPGTGRNEQFF.

The J gene is TRBJ2-7, the V gene TRBV6-1; D perhaps matches TRBD1 (6 bases). V lost 10 bases and J 5 bases, leaving 15 bases between the germline ends. This CDR3 contains 12 residues. Germline assignment: CDR1 MNHNS and CDR2 SASEGT. The CDR3 is CATFLDRHEQYF. The CDR3 DNA sequence: TGTGCCACCTTTTTGGACAGACACGAGCAGTACTTC.

The chain links TRBV4-1 to TRBJ1-5, with 7 bases lining up with TRBD1. With V trimmed by 1 base and J by 0 bases, 9 bases remained unmatched. The CDR3 has 18 residues. Germline-derived CDR1 and CDR2 are MGHRA and YSYEKL. This CDR3 reads CASSQGPWTGYSNQPQHF. The CDR3 DNA follows: TGCGCCAGCAGCCAAGGCCCTTGGACAGGATATAGCAATCAGCCCCAGCATTTT.

The rearrangement links TRBV15 to TRBJ1-1; D is uncertain. The CDR3 is made up of 12 amino acids. The germline gives CDR1 LNHNV, CDR2 YYDKDF (reference sequence). V shed 1 base and J shed 4 bases, with 4 bases lying between them. This CDR3 is CATSRVGTEAFF. For the CDR3, the DNA is TGTGCCACCAGCAGAGTCGGCACTGAAGCTTTCTTT.

The chain joins TRBV6-6 to TRBJ2-1, with 9 bases matching TRBD1. Germline trimming cut 7 bases from V and 8 bases from J; bases unmatched to any gene: 6. Germline V gene lookup returns CDR1 MNHNY and CDR2 SVGAGI (reference sequence). The CDR3 loop spans 13 amino acids. The CDR3 loop is CASTLTGGYEQFF. The CDR3 region has the DNA TGTGCCAGCACTTTAACAGGGGGCTATGAGCAGTTCTTC.

This clone was recorded once. The genes are TRBV7-9 and TRBJ2-3; TRBD2 matches at 9 bases. CDR1 and CDR2 from the germline V gene are SEHNR and FQNEAQ (reference sequence). After removal of 5 bases from V and 3 bases from J, the junction contained 6 bases not matched to a gene. This CDR3 spans 15 amino acids. CDR3 loop: CASSTVAGVTDTQYF. In DNA, the CDR3 is TGTGCCAGCAGCACAGTAGCGGGAGTGACAGATACGCAGTATTTT.

V is TRBV29-1 and J is TRBJ2-3, with D perhaps matching TRBD1 (6 bases). Per germline, CDR1 SQVTM and CDR2 ANQGSEA. The CDR3 loop spans 16 amino acids. V was trimmed by 4 bases and J by 2 bases, leaving 19 bases between them. The CDR3 reads CSVAPGQKGPTDTQYF. DNA of the CDR3: TGCAGCGTTGCACCGGGACAAAAGGGCCCCACAGATACGCAGTATTTT.

The V call is TRBV7-9, the J call TRBJ2-7; 7 positions match TRBD1. The CDR3 has 14 amino acids. Germline loops: CDR1 SEHNR, CDR2 FQNEAQ (reference sequence). Trimming removed 4 bases from V and 1 base from J; junction bases left unmatched: 4. The CDR3, as DNA: TGTGCCAGCAGCTCCCTGGACAGGTCCTACGAGCAGTACTTC. Its protein product is CASSSLDRSYEQYF.